This paragraph reports one TCR beta chain. Its target is unknown. With 0 bases clipped from V and 15 bases from J, the junction kept 6 bases outside the gene matches. This CDR3 has 13 residues. Germline V lookup: CDR1 SGHNT, CDR2 YYREEE (reference sequence). In the authors' methods: ImmunoSEQ output held junction-only sequences without quality scores, so filtering differed. The repertoire was sequenced with immunoSEQ multiplex PCR; TCRdb's copy has only in-frame clones and lacks some. That table furnishes V, J and clone size, whereas the DNA furnished D and trimming. This table has over 1.5 million clones, 95% to 99% appearing once. The data derive from a study of shared clonotypes between healthy human individuals. Overall study context: Donors had three CD4 naive, three CD4 memory, two CD8 naive and one CD8 memory plate apiece.

Findings and caveats of the study: Larger estimated richness was generally seen in naive subsets than in memory subsets. Naive CD4 clonotypes overlapped across a few donors at around 4.7%.

The V gene is TRBV5-4, the J gene TRBJ2-1; 10 nucleotides align to TRBD2. The TCR originated in a man in his thirties or forties in good health. Sequencing was performed on naive CD4+ T cells sorted from blood. Sample subset: CD45RA+ positively selected. DNA of the CDR3: TGTGCCAGCAGCTTGGAGGCTAGCGGGAGTGGGTTCTTC. Its translation is CASSLEASGSGFF.